These 27 T cell receptor beta chains came from one sample sequenced in a study of T cells in Graves' hyperthyroidism and ophthalmopathy. What was amplified from RNA transcripts were TCR beta CDR3 regions. First-round RT-PCR targeting the TCR CDR3 was performed with the HTBI primer set. TCRdb itself ran the multiplex PCR reads through MiXCR, one entry per CDR3 protein. Among hundreds of thousands of distinct CDR3 sequences, roughly 40% were seen once, and the ten largest hold over 8%. The specimen was blood. These receptors originate from a man between 18 and 35 years old with Graves' hyperthyroidism.

J is TRBJ1-6 and V is TRBV5-5, with a possible D match to TRBD1 (5 bases). The CDR3 has 15 amino acids. Germline CDR1 reads SGHKS; CDR2 reads YYEKEE (reference sequence). With 0 bases removed from V and 15 bases from J, the gap between germline ends came to 19 bases. CDR3 in DNA: TGTGCCAGCAGCTTGGGGTCAGGGACCGGGTCGGGCCTCCACTTT. It translates to CASSLGSGTGSGLHF.

This clonotype was observed a few times. This chain uses TRBV11-2 with TRBJ2-5; either TRBD1 or TRBD2 may supply D (5 bases each). Germline V gives CDR1 SGHAT, CDR2 FQNNGV. The CDR3 sequence is 15 residues long. The V end lost 5 bases, the J end lost 3 bases, and 16 bases lay between the germline ends. The CDR3 reads CASSPYVGTEETQYF. In nucleotides, the CDR3 is TGTGCCAGCAGCCCCTATGTGGGGACGGAAGAGACCCAGTACTTC.

A few counts support this clonotype. The chain recombines TRBV11-3 with TRBJ2-7; no firm D call. The CDR3 sequence is 14 residues long. V gave up 5 bases and J gave up 2 bases, with 13 bases separating them. Germline assignment: CDR1 SGHNT and CDR2 YENEEA. The CDR3 reads CASSPQWGTYEQYF. CDR3 DNA sequence: TGTGCCAGCAGCCCCCAATGGGGAACCTACGAGCAGTACTTC.

This clonotype appeared a single time. V is TRBV14 and J is TRBJ2-3; either TRBD1 or TRBD2 may supply D (5 bases each). The V and J ends lost 0 bases and 6 bases respectively, with 10 bases between them. Per germline, CDR1 SGHDN and CDR2 FVKESK. The CDR3 spans 14 residues. The CDR3 region is CASSQDGWGDTQYF. The DNA for the CDR3 is TGTGCCAGCAGCCAAGATGGCTGGGGGGATACGCAGTATTTT.

This clonotype was detected once. A much larger clone is a single base away; this may be a read error. This sequence joins TRBV20-1 and TRBJ1-5, with a possible D match to TRBD1 (5 bases). The germline gives CDR1 DFQATT, CDR2 SNEGSKA (reference sequence). This CDR3 has 16 amino acids. This CDR3 is CSASDGTEDSNQSQHF. Written as DNA, the CDR3 is TGCAGTGCTAGCGACGGGACCGAAGATAGCAATCAGTCCCAGCATTTT.

This chain links TRBV9 with TRBJ1-5, with 7 bases lining up with TRBD1. CDR1 is SGDLS, CDR2 YYNGEE, per germline. This CDR3 spans 15 amino acids. V lost 0 bases and J lost 2; bases outside the gene matches: 2. The CDR3: CASSVGQGCNQPQHF. The CDR3 DNA reads TGTGCCAGCAGCGTAGGACAGGGTTGCAATCAGCCCCAGCATTTT. Based on the CDR3 plus reference TRBV9 and TRBJ1-5, the full variable domain is DSGVTQTPKHLITATGQRVTLRCSPRSGDLSVYWYQQSLDQGLQFLIQYYNGEERAKGNILERFSAQQFPDLHSELNLSSLELGDSALYFCASSVGQGCNQPQHFGDGTRLSIL.

This clonotype has at least ten counts. This chain links TRBV11-2 with TRBJ2-5, with a possible D match to TRBD2 (6 bases). The ends were cut back, 0 bases at V and 11 bases at J, with 10 bases in the middle. Germline V gene data show CDR1 as SGHAT and CDR2 as FQNNGV. The CDR3 has 12 residues. The CDR3 DNA reads as TGTGCCAGCAGCTTAGACGGGGGTCTACAGTACTTC. It is translated as CASSLDGGLQYF.

This clonotype has only one observation. With a much larger clone just one base away, this may be a read error. The chain couples TRBV5-1 to TRBJ1-2; TRBD1 might be the D (6 bases). This CDR3 region has 15 residues. The germline gives CDR1 SGHRS, CDR2 YFSETQ. Trimming removed 0 bases at V and 4 bases at J, with 13 bases between. CDR3 coding DNA: TGCGCCAGCAGCTTGGGGGGGGCCGGTCCCTATGGCTACACCTTC. The encoded protein is CASSLGGAGPYGYTF.

J is TRBJ1-2 and V is TRBV9; 7 positions agree with TRBD1. After removal of 4 bases from V and 0 bases from J, the junction contained 6 bases not matched to a gene. The CDR3 has 15 amino acids. Per germline, CDR1 SGDLS and CDR2 YYNGEE. Here the CDR3 DNA reads TGTGCCAGCAGCCCATCGGGGACAGCTAACTATGGCTACACCTTC. It yields the protein CASSPSGTANYGYTF.

The chain carries TRBV29-1 and TRBJ1-2; TRBD1 matches 11 bases. The germline gives CDR1 SQVTM, CDR2 ANQGSEA. There are 12 residues in the CDR3. Here the CDR3 DNA reads TGCAGTGAAGGGACAGGGGGTGATGGCTACACCTTC. Protein product: CSEGTGGDGYTF.

In its sample, this clonotype was seen a few times. This sequence joins TRBV12-3 or TRBV12-4 and TRBJ1-3; the D is unclear. V was cut by 6 bases and J by 5 bases, with 8 bases left in between. This CDR3 region has 12 residues. The CDR3, as DNA: TGTGCCAGCAGCTTAACAAGAAACACCATATATTTT. It yields the protein CASSLTRNTIYF.

This clonotype occurred many times. V and J are TRBV20-1 and TRBJ1-1; D might be TRBD1 (6 bases). Trimming stripped 6 bases from V and 0 bases from J, with 11 bases between. This CDR3 spans 13 amino acids. In germline, CDR1 is DFQATT, CDR2 SNEGSKA (reference sequence). The CDR3 DNA follows: TGCAGTGCCAGGACAGTCATGAACACTGAAGCTTTCTTT. Its translation is CSARTVMNTEAFF.

This clonotype was seen many times. V gene TRBV25-1 combines with J gene TRBJ2-2; possible D gene TRBD1, 5 bases. This CDR3 spans 16 amino acids. Germline V gene sequence: CDR1 MGHDK, CDR2 SYGVNS. V was shortened by 1 base and J by 0 bases, with 9 bases between the two germline ends. CDR3 bases: TGTGCCAGCAGTGAATTCGGCAGGGCGAACACCGGGGAGCTGTTTTTT. Translation gives CASSEFGRANTGELFF.

This sequence joins TRBV19 and TRBJ1-5; 7 bases are a match to TRBD1. V trimming: 11 bases; J trimming: 7 bases; junction bases outside the gene matches: 11. The CDR3 loop spans 13 amino acids. Germline V lookup: CDR1 LNHDA, CDR2 SQIVND (reference sequence). The CDR3 nucleotides are TGTGCCTGGTCGGGACAGTCAGGACAGCCCCAGCATTTT. This encodes CAWSGQSGQPQHF.

This clonotype has a handful of counts. V and J are TRBV12-3 or TRBV12-4 and TRBJ2-7; TRBD1 agrees at 7 bases. The CDR3 is 13 residues long. The V gene end was trimmed by 2 bases and the J gene end by 6 bases; junction bases not matched to a gene: 4. Here the CDR3 reads CASSLTRGSEQYF. As DNA, the CDR3 is TGTGCCAGCAGTTTAACCAGGGGGAGCGAGCAGTACTTC.

This clonotype was seen a single time. A clone one base away is much larger, so this may be a read error. This chain connects TRBV7-2 to TRBJ1-2; D call uncertain. V shed 5 bases and J shed 9 bases, with 16 bases lying between them. This CDR3 contains 13 residues. Germline V gene lookup returns CDR1 SGHTA and CDR2 FQGNSA. The chain's CDR3 is CASSPGGERRYTF. In DNA, the CDR3 is TGTGCCAGCAGCCCGGGAGGCGAGCGTCGCTACACCTTC.

The rearrangement links TRBV5-1 to TRBJ1-6; 8 bases are a match to TRBD1. The V segment lost 3 bases and the J segment 7 bases; nucleotides outside the gene matches: 9. Germline CDR1 and CDR2: SGHRS and YFSETQ. The CDR3 is 16 amino acids. The CDR3: CASSSGTGTQNSPLHF. Written as DNA, the CDR3 is TGCGCCAGCAGCTCTGGGACAGGAACGCAGAATTCACCCCTCCACTTT.

The J gene is TRBJ2-7, the V gene TRBV7-9, with D possibly being TRBD2 (5 bases). The V gene lost 2 bases and the J gene lost 1 base, with 12 bases spanning the gap. CDR1 SEHNR and CDR2 FQNEAQ come from the germline V gene (reference sequence). The CDR3 contains 15 residues. The chain's CDR3 is CASSLTDWTSYEQYF. DNA for the CDR3: TGTGCCAGCAGCTTAACGGACTGGACTTCCTACGAGCAGTACTTC. Complete variable domain (other parts from reference TRBV7-9 and TRBJ2-7): DTGVSQNPRHKITKRGQNVTFRCDPISEHNRLYWYRQTLGQGPEFLTYFQNEAQLEKSRLLSDRFSAERPKGSFSTLEIQRTEQGDSAMYLCASSLTDWTSYEQYFGPGTRLTVT.

In this sample, this clonotype turned up many times. The V gene is TRBV19, the J gene TRBJ1-1; D possibly corresponds to TRBD1 (6 bases). The CDR3 extends over 15 amino acids. Germline-derived CDR1 and CDR2 are LNHDA and SQIVND (reference sequence). V was cut by 4 bases and J by 11 bases, with 23 bases left in between. The CDR3 DNA is TGTGCCAGTAGTACCCGAGCGACAGGAAGGACTGGGGCTTTCTTT. The encoded protein is CASSTRATGRTGAFF.

The rearrangement joins TRBV18 to TRBJ2-5, with D maybe TRBD2 (6 bases). CDR1 is KGHSH and CDR2 is LQKENI in the germline V gene. Trimming pared 0 bases from V and 3 bases from J, leaving 11 bases between. This CDR3 has 15 amino acids. The CDR3: CASSPPRGGKETQYF. The CDR3 nucleotides are TGTGCCAGCTCACCACCGAGGGGAGGAAAAGAGACCCAGTACTTC.

The chain joins TRBV6-2 or TRBV6-3 to TRBJ1-5; D is unresolved. The CDR3 consists of 13 residues. Germline-derived CDR1 and CDR2 are MNHEY and SVGEGT. Trimming left V 1 base short and J 7 bases short, with 8 bases between. The CDR3 DNA sequence: TGTGCCAGCAGTTACTTCGGGCAACAGCCCCAGCATTTT. It translates to CASSYFGQQPQHF.

This chain connects TRBV10-3 to TRBJ2-7; TRBD1 matches at 7 bases. Per germline, CDR1 ENHRY and CDR2 SYGVKD. The CDR3 sequence is 13 residues long. The junction had 9 bases not matched to a gene; V was cut back by 10 bases and J by 3 bases. CDR3 region: CASKPGQVYEQYF. In nucleotides, the CDR3 is TGTGCCAGCAAACCCGGACAGGTCTACGAGCAGTACTTC.

The J gene is TRBJ2-1, the V gene TRBV7-3; a weak D match, TRBD2 (6 bases). TRBJ2-7 matches the DNA end more closely, so the J call is doubtful. In germline, CDR1 is SGHTA, CDR2 FQGTGA. CDR3 size: 16 residues. The CDR3 is CASSLEGAGWYNEQYF. In nucleotides, the CDR3 is TGTGCCAGCAGCCTCGAGGGAGCGGGTTGGTACAATGAGCAGTACTTC.

The J gene is TRBJ2-2, the V gene TRBV5-1, with 9 bases lining up with TRBD2. From germline, CDR1 is SGHRS and CDR2 YFSETQ. V was pared by 3 bases and J by 0 bases, with 9 bases of the junction left unmatched. This CDR3 is 18 amino acids long. DNA for the CDR3: TGCGCCAGCAGCTGGACCCCTCTAGCGGGAACGAACACCGGGGAGCTGTTTTTT. Residues: CASSWTPLAGTNTGELFF. The complete variable domain, with remaining parts taken from reference TRBV5-1 and TRBJ2-2, reads KAGVTQTPRYLIKTRGQQVTLSCSPISGHRSVSWYQQTPGQGLQFLFEYFSETQRNKGNFPGRFSGRQFSNSRSEMNVSTLELGDSALYLCASSWTPLAGTNTGELFFGEGSRLTVL.

CDR3 sequence: CASSVGQAGFGYTF. CDR3 nucleotide sequence: TGCGCCAGCAGCGTGGGACAGGCGGGGTTTGGCTACACCTTC. The chain couples TRBV5-1 to TRBJ1-2; 8 positions agree with TRBD1. Germline-derived CDR1 and CDR2 are SGHRS and YFSETQ. V was pared by 4 bases and J by 7 bases, with 9 bases of the junction left unmatched. The CDR3 runs 14 residues.

V gene TRBV7-2 combines with J gene TRBJ2-5; possibly TRBD1 or TRBD2 for D (5 bases each). CDR3 length equals 12 residues. The V gene's germline CDR1 is SGHTA and CDR2 FQGNSA. Trimming pared 4 bases from V and 7 bases from J, leaving 10 bases between. The chain's CDR3 is CASSSLGGTQYF. The CDR3 DNA is TGTGCCAGCAGCTCACTTGGGGGGACCCAGTACTTC.

This clonotype has more than one count but fewer than ten. The chain's CDR3 is CASSVAPRQGPNTEAFF. In DNA form, the CDR3 reads TGTGCCAGCAGCGTAGCCCCCAGACAGGGGCCGAACACTGAAGCTTTCTTT. This chain joins TRBV9 and TRBJ1-1; 8 bases fit TRBD1. Trimming cost V 0 bases and J 1 base; bases outside gene matches: 8. In germline, CDR1 is SGDLS, CDR2 YYNGEE. This CDR3 is built from 17 residues.